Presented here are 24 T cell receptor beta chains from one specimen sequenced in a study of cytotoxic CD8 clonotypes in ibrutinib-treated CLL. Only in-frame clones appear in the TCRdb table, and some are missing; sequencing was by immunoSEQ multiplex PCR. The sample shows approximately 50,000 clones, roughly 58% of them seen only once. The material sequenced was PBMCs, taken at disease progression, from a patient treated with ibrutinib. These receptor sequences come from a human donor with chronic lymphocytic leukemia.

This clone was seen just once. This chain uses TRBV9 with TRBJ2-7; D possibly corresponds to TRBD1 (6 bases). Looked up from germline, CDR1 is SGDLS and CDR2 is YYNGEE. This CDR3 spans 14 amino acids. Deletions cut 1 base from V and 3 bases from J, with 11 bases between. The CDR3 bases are TGTGCCAGCAGCGTAAGACAGGACAGCTACGAGCAGTACTTC. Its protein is CASSVRQDSYEQYF.

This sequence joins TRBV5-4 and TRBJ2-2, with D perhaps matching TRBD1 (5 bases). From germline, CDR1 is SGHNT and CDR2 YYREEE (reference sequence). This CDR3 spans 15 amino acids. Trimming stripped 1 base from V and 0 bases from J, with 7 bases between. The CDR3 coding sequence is TGTGCCAGCAGCTTGCAGGGAACGAACACCGGGGAGCTGTTTTTT. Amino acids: CASSLQGTNTGELFF.

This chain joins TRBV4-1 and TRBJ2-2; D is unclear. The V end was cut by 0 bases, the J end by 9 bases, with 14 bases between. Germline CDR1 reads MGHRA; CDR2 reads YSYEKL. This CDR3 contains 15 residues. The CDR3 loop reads CASSQERLDGRELFF. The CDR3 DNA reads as TGCGCCAGCAGCCAAGAACGTTTAGACGGCCGGGAGCTGTTTTTT.

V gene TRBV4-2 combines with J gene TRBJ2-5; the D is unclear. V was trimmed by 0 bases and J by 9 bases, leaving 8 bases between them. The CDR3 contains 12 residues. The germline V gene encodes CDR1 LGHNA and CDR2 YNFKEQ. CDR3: CASSQESEAQYF. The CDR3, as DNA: TGTGCCAGCAGCCAAGAGTCCGAGGCCCAGTACTTC.

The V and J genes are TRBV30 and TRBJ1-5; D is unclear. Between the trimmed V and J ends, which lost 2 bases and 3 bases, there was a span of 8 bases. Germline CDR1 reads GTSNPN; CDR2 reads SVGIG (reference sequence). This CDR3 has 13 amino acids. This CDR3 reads CAWSKRDNQPQHF. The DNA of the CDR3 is TGTGCCTGGAGTAAAAGGGACAATCAGCCCCAGCATTTT.

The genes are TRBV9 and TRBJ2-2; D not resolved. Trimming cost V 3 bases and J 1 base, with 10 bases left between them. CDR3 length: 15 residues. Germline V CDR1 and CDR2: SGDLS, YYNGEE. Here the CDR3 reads CASSAAPLNTGELFF. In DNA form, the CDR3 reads TGTGCCAGCAGCGCCGCACCCTTGAACACCGGGGAGCTGTTTTTT.

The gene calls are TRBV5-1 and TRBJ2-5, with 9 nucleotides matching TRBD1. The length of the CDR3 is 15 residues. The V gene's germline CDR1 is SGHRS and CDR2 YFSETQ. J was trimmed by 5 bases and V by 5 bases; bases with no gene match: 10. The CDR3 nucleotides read TGCGCCAGCAGTCGGACGACAGGGGGAGCGGAGACCCAGTACTTC. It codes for CASSRTTGGAETQYF.

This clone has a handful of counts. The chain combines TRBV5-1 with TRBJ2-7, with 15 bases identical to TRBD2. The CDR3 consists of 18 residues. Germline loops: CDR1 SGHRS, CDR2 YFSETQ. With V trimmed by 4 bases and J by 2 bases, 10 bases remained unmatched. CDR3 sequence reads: CASSPGLAGGYAAYEQYF. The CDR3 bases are TGCGCCAGCAGCCCGGGACTAGCGGGAGGCTACGCCGCCTACGAGCAGTACTTC.

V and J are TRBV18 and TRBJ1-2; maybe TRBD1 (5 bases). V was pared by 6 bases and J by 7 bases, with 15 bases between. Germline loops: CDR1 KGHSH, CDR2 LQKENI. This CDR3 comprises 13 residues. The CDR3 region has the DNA TGTGCCAGCTCGCGGACACCCCGGAGTGGCTACACCTTC. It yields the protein CASSRTPRSGYTF.

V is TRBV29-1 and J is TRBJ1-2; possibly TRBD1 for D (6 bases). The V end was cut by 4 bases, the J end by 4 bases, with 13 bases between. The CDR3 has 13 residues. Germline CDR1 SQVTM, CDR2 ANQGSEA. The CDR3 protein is CSVGGGGGYGYTF. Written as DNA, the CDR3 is TGCAGCGTTGGAGGGGGAGGAGGCTATGGCTACACCTTC.

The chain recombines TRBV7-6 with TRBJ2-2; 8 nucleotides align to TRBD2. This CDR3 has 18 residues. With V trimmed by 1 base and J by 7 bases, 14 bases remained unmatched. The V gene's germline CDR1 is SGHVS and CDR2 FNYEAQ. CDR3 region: CASSLVLLREGSGGELFF. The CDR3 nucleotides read TGTGCCAGCAGCTTAGTCCTCCTACGGGAGGGTAGCGGCGGGGAGCTGTTTTTT. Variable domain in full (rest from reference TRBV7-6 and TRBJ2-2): GAGVSQSPRYKVTKRGQDVALRCDPISGHVSLYWYRQALGQGPEFLTYFNYEAQQDKSGLPNDRFSAERPEGSISTLTIQRTEQRDSAMYRCASSLVLLREGSGGELFFGEGSRLTVL.

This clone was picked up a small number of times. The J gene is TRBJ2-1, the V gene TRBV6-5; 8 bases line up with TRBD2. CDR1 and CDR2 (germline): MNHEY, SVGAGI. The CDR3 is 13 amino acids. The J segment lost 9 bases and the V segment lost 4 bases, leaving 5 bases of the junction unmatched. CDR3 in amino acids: CASSLGLAGEQFF. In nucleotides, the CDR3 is TGTGCCAGCAGTTTGGGGCTAGCGGGTGAGCAGTTCTTC.

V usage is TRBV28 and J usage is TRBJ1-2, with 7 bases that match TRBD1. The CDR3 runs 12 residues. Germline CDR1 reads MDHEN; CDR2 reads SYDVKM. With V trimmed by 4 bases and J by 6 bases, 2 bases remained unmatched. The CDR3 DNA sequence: TGTGCCAGCAGTTCACAGGGGCATGGCTACACCTTC. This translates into CASSSQGHGYTF.

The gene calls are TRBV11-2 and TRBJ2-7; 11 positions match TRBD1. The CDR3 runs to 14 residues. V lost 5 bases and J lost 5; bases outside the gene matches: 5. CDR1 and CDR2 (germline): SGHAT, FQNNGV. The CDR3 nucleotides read TGTGCCAGCAGCACATGGACAGGGGGCGACGAGCAGTACTTC. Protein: CASSTWTGGDEQYF.

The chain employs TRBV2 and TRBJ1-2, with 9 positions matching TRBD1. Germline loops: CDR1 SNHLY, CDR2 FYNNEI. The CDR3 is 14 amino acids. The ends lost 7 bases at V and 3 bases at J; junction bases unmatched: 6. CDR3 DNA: TGTGCCAGCACCGGGACAGGGAACCACTATGGCTACACCTTC. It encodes CASTGTGNHYGYTF.

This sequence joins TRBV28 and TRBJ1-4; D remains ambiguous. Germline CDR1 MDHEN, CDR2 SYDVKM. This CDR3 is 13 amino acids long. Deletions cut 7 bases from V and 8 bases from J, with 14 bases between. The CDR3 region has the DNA TGTGCCAGCAACCGGTCGGGTGGAGAAAAACTGTTTTTT. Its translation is CASNRSGGEKLFF.

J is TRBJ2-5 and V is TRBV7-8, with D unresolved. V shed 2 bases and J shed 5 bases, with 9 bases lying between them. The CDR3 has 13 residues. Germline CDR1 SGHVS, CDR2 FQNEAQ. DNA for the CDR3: TGTGCCAGCAGCTTAAGAGTTTCGGAGACCCAGTACTTC. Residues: CASSLRVSETQYF.

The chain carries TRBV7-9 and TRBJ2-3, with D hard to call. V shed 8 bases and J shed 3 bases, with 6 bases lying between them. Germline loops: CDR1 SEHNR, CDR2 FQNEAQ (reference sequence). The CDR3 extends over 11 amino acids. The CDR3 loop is CASAITDTQYF. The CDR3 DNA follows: TGTGCCAGCGCAATTACAGATACGCAGTATTTT. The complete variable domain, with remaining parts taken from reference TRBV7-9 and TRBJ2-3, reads DTGVSQNPRHKITKRGQNVTFRCDPISEHNRLYWYRQTLGQGPEFLTYFQNEAQLEKSRLLSDRFSAERPKGSFSTLEIQRTEQGDSAMYLCASAITDTQYFGPGTRLTVL.

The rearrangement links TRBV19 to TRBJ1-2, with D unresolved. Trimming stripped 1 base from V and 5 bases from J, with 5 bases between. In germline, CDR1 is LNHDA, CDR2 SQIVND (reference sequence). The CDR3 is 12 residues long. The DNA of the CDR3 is TGTGCCAGTAGTATAGCGGGATATGGCTACACCTTC. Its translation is CASSIAGYGYTF.

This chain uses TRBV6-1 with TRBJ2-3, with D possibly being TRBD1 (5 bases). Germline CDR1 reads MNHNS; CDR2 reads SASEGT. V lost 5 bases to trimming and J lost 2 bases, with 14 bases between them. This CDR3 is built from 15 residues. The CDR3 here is CASSIQGRDTDTQYF. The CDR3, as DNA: TGTGCCAGCAGTATCCAGGGTAGGGACACAGATACGCAGTATTTT.

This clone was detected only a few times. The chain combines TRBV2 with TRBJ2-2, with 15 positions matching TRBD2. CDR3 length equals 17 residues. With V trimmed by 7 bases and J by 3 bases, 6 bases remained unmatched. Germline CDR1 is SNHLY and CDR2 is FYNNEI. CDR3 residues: CASMGTSGRPYTGELFF. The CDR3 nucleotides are TGTGCCAGCATGGGGACTAGCGGGAGGCCTTACACCGGGGAGCTGTTTTTT.

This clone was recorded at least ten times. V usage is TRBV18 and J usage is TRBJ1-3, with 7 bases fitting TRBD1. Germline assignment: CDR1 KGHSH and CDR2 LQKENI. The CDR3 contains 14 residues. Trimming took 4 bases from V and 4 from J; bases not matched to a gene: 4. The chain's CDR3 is CASSRQGAGNTIYF. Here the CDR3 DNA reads TGTGCCAGCTCACGACAGGGTGCAGGAAACACCATATATTTT. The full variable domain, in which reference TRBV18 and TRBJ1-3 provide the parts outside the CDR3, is NAGVMQNPRHLVRRRGQEARLRCSPMKGHSHVYWYRQLPEEGLKFMVYLQKENIIDESGMPKERFSAEFPKEGPSILRIQQVVRGDSAAYFCASSRQGAGNTIYFGEGSWLTVV.

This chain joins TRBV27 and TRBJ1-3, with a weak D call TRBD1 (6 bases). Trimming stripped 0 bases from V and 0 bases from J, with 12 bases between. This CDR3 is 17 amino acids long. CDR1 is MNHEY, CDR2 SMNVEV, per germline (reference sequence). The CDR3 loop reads CASSLSAGTHSGNTIYF. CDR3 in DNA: TGTGCCAGCAGTTTATCCGCCGGGACACACTCTGGAAACACCATATATTTT.

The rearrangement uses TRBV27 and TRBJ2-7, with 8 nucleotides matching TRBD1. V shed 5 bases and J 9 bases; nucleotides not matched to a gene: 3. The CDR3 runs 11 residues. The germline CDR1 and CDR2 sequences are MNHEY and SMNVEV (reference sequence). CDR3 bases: TGTGCCAGCAGTGGACAGGGCGGGCAGTACTTC. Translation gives CASSGQGGQYF.